This entry describes one TCR beta chain. Its antigen is undetermined. CDR1 and CDR2 from the germline V gene are LNHDA and SQIVND (reference sequence). This CDR3 spans 15 amino acids. Trimming at V came to 9 bases and at J to 3 bases, leaving 10 bases not matched to a gene. The sample belongs to a study of cytomegalovirus exposure and HLA in healthy donors. Background on the study: Assignment to the Caucasian-associated ancestry cluster applied to more than 75% of the roughly 420 genotyped donors. Whole-study findings and limits: Later analysis found that TCR beta chains associated with HLA were more clonally expanded than other, equally common chains. As a later analysis revealed, most CMV-associated TCR beta chains appeared HLA-restricted.

Healthy donors of bone marrow made up the group. With 60 Vbeta and 13 Jbeta primers, the PCR was carried out. Only in-frame clones appear in the TCRdb table, and some are missing; sequencing was by immunoSEQ multiplex PCR. The sample records about 110,000 clones, roughly four fifths being singletons. Source material: PBMCs. This chain uses TRBV19 with TRBJ1-5; 8 nucleotides line up with TRBD1. The TCR originated in a man aged 55 to 70 in good health and CMV-seronegative. CDR3 sequence (DNA): TGTGCCAGCCAGATCCGGGACAGGAACAATCAGCCCCAGCATTTT. Protein: CASQIRDRNNQPQHF.